This TCR beta chain was found in a study of graft-versus-host responses after intestinal transplantation. Across the whole study: All recipients were transplanted with multivisceral, liver-intestinal, or isolated intestinal grafts. Following induction with anti-thymocyte globulin, all recipients were given tacrolimus and steroids for two to four years. Study results and caveats: The marrow of recipients harbored GvH clones, and ileum or blood showed some of them first. Maximum circulating GvH clone levels tracked with early post-transplant HvG decreases.

On this clone: The target antigen is unknown.

Per germline, CDR1 SNHLY and CDR2 FYNNEI. The length of the CDR3 is 17 residues. Trimming stripped 2 bases from V and 0 bases from J, with 14 bases between. TCRdb keeps only in-frame clones here, not all; method: immunoSEQ multiplex PCR. The sample includes roughly 120,000 clones, 90% of them seen just once. This chain connects TRBV2 to TRBJ1-3; D uncertain. The origin of this receptor is a human donor who received an intestinal transplant. The sequenced sample was unstimulated CD4+ T cells sorted from spleen or lymph node cells, obtained before intestinal transplant. The CDR3 reads CASSEQRGSFSGNTIYF. Written as DNA, the CDR3 is TGTGCCAGCAGTGAACAACGGGGTTCTTTCTCTGGAAACACCATATATTTT.